The rows below give T cell receptor beta chains drawn from one sample of a study of patients and donors after allogeneic stem cell transplantation. TCRdb recomputed calls from the RT-PCR reads with MiXCR, one row per CDR3 protein. In the table there are about 200,000 distinct CDR3 sequences, roughly 40% of which are singletons. Sequences were obtained from blood, either unsorted or a sorted T cell fraction (not recorded which). The receptors were sampled from a human donor who was either an allogeneic HSCT recipient or a stem cell or donor lymphocyte infusion donor (not recorded which). It is not recorded whose cells these are; they may come from a transplant donor. CDR3s include the opening cysteine and the closing phenylalanine or tryptophan. A D gene is named only where the DNA matches it firmly. Expanded clones are given a class, and other clones once, few, many or no size at all.

v_gene: TRBV5-1; j_gene: TRBJ2-7; d_gene: TRBD2; abundance: few; CDR3aa: CASSSTGTSVDEQYF; CDR3nt: TGCGCCAGCAGCTCTACCGGGACTAGTGTCGACGAGCAGTACTTC
v_gene: TRBV7-2; j_gene: TRBJ2-1; d_gene: TRBD2; abundance: NA; CDR3aa: CASSFRASGRARVRDNEQFF; CDR3nt: TGTGCCAGCAGCTTTAGGGCTAGCGGGAGGGCCAGGGTCCGCGACAATGAGCAGTTCTTC
v_gene: TRBV7-9; j_gene: TRBJ2-3; d_gene: TRBD2; abundance: NA; CDR3aa: CASSQSGVFTDTQYF; CDR3nt: TGTGCCAGCAGCCAAAGCGGGGTATTCACAGATACGCAGTATTTT
v_gene: TRBV12-3/TRBV12-4; j_gene: TRBJ1-1; d_gene: TRBD1; abundance: few; CDR3aa: CASSRDRGPSEAFF; CDR3nt: TGTGCCAGCAGTCGGGACAGGGGTCCGAGTGAAGCTTTCTTT
v_gene: TRBV28; j_gene: TRBJ2-3; d_gene: NA; abundance: NA; CDR3aa: CASNLGNRGGDTQYF; CDR3nt: TGTGCCAGCAACCTTGGGAACAGGGGAGGAGATACGCAGTATTTT
v_gene: TRBV12-3/TRBV12-4; j_gene: TRBJ2-5; d_gene: NA; abundance: NA; CDR3aa: CASSWGTRAIHQETQYF; CDR3nt: TGTGCCAGCAGCTGGGGAACTCGAGCTATCCACCAAGAGACCCAGTACTTC
v_gene: TRBV7-9; j_gene: TRBJ2-3; d_gene: TRBD2; abundance: many; CDR3aa: CASSVGLAGGASTDTQYF; CDR3nt: TGTGCCAGCAGCGTGGGACTAGCGGGTGGCGCTAGCACAGATACGCAGTATTTT
v_gene: TRBV6-2/TRBV6-3; j_gene: TRBJ2-5; d_gene: NA; abundance: few; CDR3aa: CASSFSGQYGETQYF; CDR3nt: TGTGCCAGCAGTTTCAGCGGACAGTACGGGGAGACCCAGTACTTC
v_gene: TRBV14; j_gene: TRBJ1-1; d_gene: NA; abundance: NA; CDR3aa: CASSQDRFLTGGPFF; CDR3nt: TGTGCCAGCAGCCAAGATCGGTTTTTGACCGGGGGTCCCTTCTTT
v_gene: TRBV29-1; j_gene: TRBJ2-1; d_gene: TRBD2; abundance: NA; CDR3aa: CSVLLAGAGNEQFF; CDR3nt: TGCAGCGTGCTACTAGCGGGAGCAGGTAATGAGCAGTTCTTC